This entry is about one T cell receptor beta chain. As yet, its antigen is unknown. The sample originates from a study of radiotherapy plus CTLA-4 blockade in lung cancer. Turning to the study itself: There were objective responses in 18% of patients, and around 30% had disease control.

CDR1 is LNHDA, CDR2 SQIVND, per germline (reference sequence). The V gene lost 5 bases and the J gene lost 5 bases, with 9 bases spanning the gap. CDR3 length: 12 amino acids. Study-level results: Some TCR clones had been derived from tumors. These clones expanded in peripheral blood after radiotherapy plus ipilimumab. Early clone dynamics of blood T cells, plus interferon-beta, reportedly predicted response best.

Assay: immunoSEQ multiplex PCR; the TCRdb copy retains only in-frame clones and omits some. The sample gives tens of thousands of clones, about three quarters of which show up once; roughly 4% is in the top ten. The study gave focal radiation plus ipilimumab CTLA-4 blockade to patients with chemo-refractory metastatic non-small-cell lung cancer. This material consisted of peripheral blood, taken from a patient treated with radiotherapy plus ipilimumab. The receptor's source is a human donor with non-small cell lung cancer who had a partial response to radiotherapy plus ipilimumab. The chain combines TRBV19 with TRBJ1-2; possibly TRBD1 for D (6 bases). This CDR3 is CASSVQGYGYTF. In DNA, the CDR3 is TGTGCCAGTAGTGTACAGGGATATGGCTACACCTTC.